The source of this TCR beta chain is a study of cytomegalovirus exposure and HLA in healthy donors. Study background: One earlier analysis, a look at around 180 million T cells, found almost 120 million unique TCR beta sequences.

Amplification used 60 Vbeta primers and 13 Jbeta primers. Only in-frame clones appear in the TCRdb table, and some are missing; sequencing was by immunoSEQ multiplex PCR. Its table records approximately 68,000 clones. This receptor was obtained from a female donor in good health and CMV-seropositive. The sample comprised PBMCs.

The CDR3 is CASRILPGSHLGITEAFF. In nucleotides, the CDR3 is TGTGCCAGCAGAATCTTGCCGGGGTCACACTTAGGGATAACTGAAGCTTTCTTT. The V gene is TRBV28, the J gene TRBJ1-1, with D unclear. Germline lookup yields CDR1 MDHEN and CDR2 SYDVKM. Trimming cost V 6 bases and J 5 bases, with 28 bases left between them. The CDR3 consists of 18 residues. The whole variable domain, filled in from reference TRBV28 and TRBJ1-1, reads DVKVTQSSRYLVKRTGEKVFLECVQDMDHENMFWYRQDPGLGLRLIYFSYDVKMKEKGDIPEGYSVSREKKERFSLILESASTNQTSMYLCASRILPGSHLGITEAFFGQGTRLTVV.